This T cell receptor (beta chain) derives from a study of T cell responses to AZD1222 COVID-19 vaccine (dated by TCRdb to the early 2020s). For the study in its entirety: Because spike-specific TCR depth and breadth did not differ between the two schedules, AZD1222 recipients who got a second dose at roughly 4 weeks were pooled with those who got a second dose at roughly 12 weeks. A total of more than 230 trial participants underwent TCR sequencing, of whom 200 to 220 had received two doses of AZD1222 and some 25 had received two doses of the MenACWY control vaccine. Enrollment into the trials was organized by age into subgroups of 18-55, 56-69 and 70-plus years, and those subgroups contained roughly 140, 27 and 60 TCR-sequenced participants, respectively.

What this sample's time point label stands for: baseline before first vaccination. Vaccinee samples were obtained from the UK trials COV001 and COV002, which included a single-blind randomized controlled phase 2/3 trial of AZD1222 (ChAdOx1 nCoV-19) in healthy adults. For TCRbeta chain sequencing, PBMC samples were collected from trial participants at day 0 and at day 28 after the second dose. Reading the germline V gene gives CDR1 ENHRY and CDR2 SYGVKD. From cysteine to phenylalanine, the CDR3 is 13 amino acids long. The kept DNA is CDR3 alone, 39 bases in frame from the first base. V and J are truncated by 2 bases and 5 bases respectively, leaving an intervening sequence of 9 bases. The CDR3 regions of human TCRbeta chains were subjected to immunosequencing. In the authors' own workflow: Repertoire TCRs were checked for matches against a reference library of SARS-CoV-2-specific TCRs that had been generated using the MIRA antigen-specificity platform. Breadth was defined as the fraction of unique TCRs that were SARS-CoV-2-associated. Depth was defined as the fraction of total T cells that were SARS-CoV-2-associated. Using the MIRA data, each spike-specific TCR was assigned both to the spike region to which the TCR was reactive and to a CD4 or CD8 class. Log10-transformed breadth and depth values were compared by one-way ANOVA with Sidak's multiple comparisons tests. TCRdb holds this immuneACCESS table with in-frame rearrangements only. Some clones are missing; in checked studies, unresolved V genes explain under half, and the rest has no known cause. V, J and clone size were drawn from that table, and D and trimming were deduced from the DNA. The sample table contains more than 65,000 clones; only one count was recorded for 70% to 85% of them. The ten largest make up under 25% of the sample.

A remark on this clone: It has no known antigen specificity. No per-base quality is available; no much larger clone lies one base away.

Here is what the overall study found, with its caveats: The 56-69-year group was small, and its depth increase did not reach significance, likely because of low power. CD4 TCRs associated with the vaccine covered the entire spike protein, and the dominant responses were in regions 160-218 and 743-854. Because no day 14 peak-response samples were available, repertoires were characterized only after the peak T cell response. After two AZD1222 doses, both the breadth and the depth of spike-specific TCRs were significantly higher than at day 0 and than in MenACWY recipients. Participants were mostly white British, with more females than males. The authors suggested clonal diversity may have been underestimated. Conclusions about previously exposed vaccinees are limited because only five to seven AZD1222 recipients were SARS-CoV-2 seropositive at baseline. Epitopes outside the regions mutated in the B.1.351 and B.1.1.7 variants were reportedly recognized by nearly half of the unique spike-specific TCRs.

Rearrangement joined TRBV10-3 to TRBJ2-5; no D segment can be confidently identified. Source: peripheral blood, taken on day 0 of AZD1222 vaccination. The TCR originated in an adult in good health. The DNA sequence reads TGTGCCATCAGTGAGCCAGATTTGGAGACCCAGTACTTC. Translated, it reads CAISEPDLETQYF.